Listed here are 10 T cell receptor beta chains from one sample, sequenced in a study of blood T cell repertoires in COVID-19. Using immunoSEQ multiplex PCR, the repertoire was profiled, and TCRdb retains in-frame clones only, with some absent. The top ten hold roughly 3.1% of the sample, which has about half a million clones, approximately 85% seen once. The specimen was peripheral blood. The receptors derive from a human donor in a cohort sampled during active COVID-19.

V gene TRBV28 combines with J gene TRBJ2-5; perhaps TRBD2 as D (5 bases). Germline-derived CDR1 and CDR2 are MDHEN and SYDVKM. The V gene lost 1 base and the J gene lost 3 bases, with 12 bases spanning the gap. CDR3 length equals 15 residues. The CDR3 loop reads CASSLSLASKETQYF. The CDR3 nucleotides are TGTGCCAGCAGTTTATCCCTAGCTTCGAAAGAGACCCAGTACTTC.

The genes are TRBV18 and TRBJ1-5; D not resolved. Germline V CDR1 and CDR2: KGHSH, LQKENI. Trimming pared 3 bases from V and 4 bases from J, leaving 19 bases between. CDR3 length: 17 amino acids. The CDR3 spells CASSPVTAGLLNQPQHF. The DNA for the CDR3 is TGTGCCAGCTCACCCGTAACGGCCGGGTTATTAAATCAGCCCCAGCATTTT.

This clone came up a few times. The chain couples TRBV7-9 to TRBJ1-6; 10 bases fit TRBD1. V dropped 4 bases and J dropped 7; count of bases not matched to a gene: 4. CDR1 and CDR2 from the germline V gene are SEHNR and FQNEAQ (reference sequence). The CDR3 spans 15 residues. The CDR3 region has the DNA TGTGCCAGCAGCTCGTCGGGACAGGGGAATTCACCCCTCCACTTT. This encodes CASSSSGQGNSPLHF. Together with reference TRBV7-9 and TRBJ1-6, the CDR3 gives the full variable domain: DTGVSQNPRHKITKRGQNVTFRCDPISEHNRLYWYRQTLGQGPEFLTYFQNEAQLEKSRLLSDRFSAERPKGSFSTLEIQRTEQGDSAMYLCASSSSGQGNSPLHFGNGTRLTVT.

This chain links TRBV7-6 with TRBJ2-3, with 7 bases identical to TRBD2. Germline CDR1 and CDR2: SGHVS and FNYEAQ. The CDR3 has 17 residues. Unmatched junction bases numbered 17, after V lost 8 bases and J lost 3 bases. The DNA of the CDR3 is TGTGCCAGCTCAATATTGGGGGGGAGTGCAAGAACAGATACGCAGTATTTT. Its translation is CASSILGGSARTDTQYF. The whole variable domain, filled in from reference TRBV7-6 and TRBJ2-3, reads GAGVSQSPRYKVTKRGQDVALRCDPISGHVSLYWYRQALGQGPEFLTYFNYEAQQDKSGLPNDRFSAERPEGSISTLTIQRTEQRDSAMYRCASSILGGSARTDTQYFGPGTRLTVL.

The V and J genes are TRBV10-3 and TRBJ2-7, with D possibly being TRBD1 (6 bases). Trimming stripped 0 bases from V and 5 bases from J, with 32 bases between. Germline assignment: CDR1 ENHRY and CDR2 SYGVKD. This CDR3 is built from 21 residues. CDR3 protein: CAISESSTGGKTAGAYHEQYF. CDR3 DNA: TGTGCCATCAGTGAGTCATCTACTGGGGGCAAGACGGCAGGGGCCTACCACGAGCAGTACTTC.

The chain joins TRBV4-2 to TRBJ2-7; 10 nucleotides align to TRBD2. V dropped 0 bases and J dropped 0; count of bases not matched to a gene: 5. The CDR3 has 17 amino acids. The germline CDR1 and CDR2 sequences are LGHNA and YNFKEQ. This CDR3 is CASSQEWGTSVSYEQYF. CDR3 nucleotide sequence: TGTGCCAGCAGCCAAGAGTGGGGGACTAGCGTCTCCTACGAGCAGTACTTC.

CDR3 sequence (DNA): TGTGCCAGCGGAAAGGGACTGGCTAGCACAGATACGCAGTATTTT. Protein: CASGKGLASTDTQYF. The chain links TRBV6-6 to TRBJ2-3, with D tentatively TRBD2 (6 bases). The V gene's germline CDR1 is MNHNY and CDR2 SVGAGI (reference sequence). Trimming took off 8 bases at V and 0 bases at J, with 15 bases between the two ends. The CDR3 extends over 15 amino acids.

The V gene is TRBV29-1, the J gene TRBJ2-2, with TRBD1 matching over 7 bases. Germline V lookup: CDR1 SQVTM, CDR2 ANQGSEA. J lost 5 bases, V lost 8 bases, and 8 bases had no gene match. This CDR3 spans 13 amino acids. The CDR3 sequence: CSSSRQGTGELFF. The CDR3 region has the DNA TGCAGCTCCTCCAGACAGGGAACCGGGGAGCTGTTTTTT.

This chain links TRBV3-1 (or the pseudogene TRBV3-2) with TRBJ1-2, with TRBD1 matching 7 bases. Germline CDR1 LGHDT, CDR2 YNNKEL (reference sequence). The CDR3 sequence is 14 residues long. V lost 1 base to trimming and J lost 6 bases; unmatched junction nucleotides: 5. DNA of the CDR3: TGTGCCAGCAGCCAAGGAGGACAGGCACATGGCTACACCTTC. Amino acid sequence: CASSQGGQAHGYTF.

This clone was detected only a few times. The V gene is TRBV6-2 or TRBV6-3, the J gene TRBJ1-2; TRBD1 is a possible D gene (5 bases). CDR1 is MNHEY and CDR2 is SVGEGT in the germline V gene. Trimming shortened V by 1 base and J by 3 bases, and 18 bases separated the two germline ends. The CDR3 runs 17 residues. The CDR3 nucleotides are TGTGCCAGCAGTTACTTTGTAGTGGGGCAAATCGACTATGGCTACACCTTC. Protein sequence: CASSYFVVGQIDYGYTF.